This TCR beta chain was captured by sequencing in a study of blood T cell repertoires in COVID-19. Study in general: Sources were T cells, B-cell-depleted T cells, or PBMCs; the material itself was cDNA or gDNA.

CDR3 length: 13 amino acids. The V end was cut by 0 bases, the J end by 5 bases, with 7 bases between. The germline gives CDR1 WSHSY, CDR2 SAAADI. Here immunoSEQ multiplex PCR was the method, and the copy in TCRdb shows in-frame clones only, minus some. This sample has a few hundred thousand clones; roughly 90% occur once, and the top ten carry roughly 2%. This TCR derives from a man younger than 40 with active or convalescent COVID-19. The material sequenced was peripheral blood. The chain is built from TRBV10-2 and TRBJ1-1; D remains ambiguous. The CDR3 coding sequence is TGCGCCAGCAGTGAGTCGACGGGGACTGAAGCTTTCTTT. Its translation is CASSESTGTEAFF.